This entry describes one TCR beta chain. The clone's antigen remains unknown. The input lacks base qualities; no much larger clone sits a single base away. Each collaborating institution followed its own protocols to collect whole blood in K2EDTA tubes. For TCRbeta analysis, collaborator samples were shipped as frozen whole blood, as isolated PBMCs, or as DNA extracted from either sample type. TCRbeta CDR3 regions were amplified from genomic DNA using the immunoSEQ Assay, a bias-controlled multiplex PCR. Concerning the study's data processing: Nucleated cell counts per sample were estimated from amplification of reference gene primers within the assay. To quantify the absolute abundance of each unique TCRbeta CDR3 rearrangement, sequence reads were collapsed and filtered. For each sample, productive Simpson clonality was calculated by taking the square root of Simpson's diversity index across productive rearrangements. Sourced from immuneACCESS, this table was stored by TCRdb with only in-frame sequences that have V and J called. A share of the clones is absent; for the studies checked, an unresolved V gene accounts for under half, and the remainder has no known explanation. The DNA gave D and trimming, while V, J and clone size come from that table. In this sample the table shows 100,000 to 150,000 clones, about 80% of which occur a single time. Roughly 4% of the sample rests with the top ten.

This specimen belongs to a study of blood T cell repertoires in COVID-19 (dated by TCRdb to the early 2020s). Regarding the study in general: The collaborator samples originated in the United States, Italy and Spain and spanned the acute and convalescent phases of COVID-19. The material from the prospective study consisted of cDNA or gDNA derived from T cells, B-cell-depleted T cells, or PBMCs. The dataset comprised deeply sampled blood TCRbeta repertoires from subjects exposed to, actively infected with, or recovered from COVID-19. The repertoires were made available in a free public database intended to serve as a resource for research on the immune response to SARS-CoV-2. The samples were drawn from the first 160 participants of the ongoing ImmuneRACE study and from roughly 1,300 subjects provided by 6 global collaborators. Sample metadata almost always included a de-identified subject ID, COVID-19 status, age in years and sex. HLA class I and class II types, where available, came from metadata supplied by the sample provider rather than from assay-based typing. Overall study results and their limits: How much clinical and demographic metadata was included differed by source and by participant, and the metadata was provided uncurated.

The CDR3 spans 13 residues, from the cysteine through the phenylalanine. Here the CDR3 DNA is all that survives: 39 bases in frame from base 1. The junction carries 6 bases between V and J, which are trimmed by 3 bases and 0 bases respectively. The germline V gene (reference sequence) yields GTSNPN for CDR1 and SVGIG for CDR2. Here the chain combines TRBV30 and TRBJ1-5, with the D gene uncertain. Sequenced input: peripheral blood. This TCR was sampled from a woman aged 45 to 65 with acute or convalescent COVID-19. At the DNA level, the sequence is TGTGCCTGGAGCACAAATAGCAATCAGCCCCAGCATTTT. It translates to CAWSTNSNQPQHF.